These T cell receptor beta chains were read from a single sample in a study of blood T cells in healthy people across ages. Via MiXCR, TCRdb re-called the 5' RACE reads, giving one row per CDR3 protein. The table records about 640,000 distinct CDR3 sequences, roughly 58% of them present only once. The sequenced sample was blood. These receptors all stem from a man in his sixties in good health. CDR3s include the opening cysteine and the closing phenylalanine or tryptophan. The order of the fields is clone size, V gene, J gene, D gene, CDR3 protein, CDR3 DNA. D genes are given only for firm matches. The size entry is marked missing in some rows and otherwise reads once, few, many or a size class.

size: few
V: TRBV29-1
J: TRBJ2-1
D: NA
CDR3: CSVAQTIYNEQFF
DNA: TGCAGCGTTGCCCAGACTATATACAATGAGCAGTTCTTC

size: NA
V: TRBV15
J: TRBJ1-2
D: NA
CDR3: CATSRGANYGCTF
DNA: TGTGCCACCAGCAGAGGGGCTAACTATGGCTGCACCTTC

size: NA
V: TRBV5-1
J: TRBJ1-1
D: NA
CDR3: CASSLWRRENTEAFF
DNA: TGCGCCAGCAGCCTATGGCGTAGGGAAAACACTGAAGCTTTCTTT

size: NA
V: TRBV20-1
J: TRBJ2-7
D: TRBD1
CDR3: CSPGQGNEQYF
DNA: TGCAGCCCGGGACAGGGGAACGAGCAGTACTTC

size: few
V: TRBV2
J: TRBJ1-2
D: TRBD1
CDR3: CASSATGGASYGYTF
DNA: TGTGCCAGCAGTGCAACAGGGGGCGCGAGCTATGGCTACACCTTC

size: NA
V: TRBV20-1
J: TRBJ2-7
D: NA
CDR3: CSARGPGAPLRYEQYF
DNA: TGCAGTGCTAGGGGCCCGGGGGCCCCCCTCAGATACGAGCAGTACTTC

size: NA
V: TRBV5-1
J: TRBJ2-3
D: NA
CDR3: CASSLYGRVTDTQYF
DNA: TGCGCCAGCAGCTTGTATGGTAGGGTGACAGATACGCAGTATTTT

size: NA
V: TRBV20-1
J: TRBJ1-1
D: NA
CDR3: CSASRRDPEAFF
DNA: TGCAGTGCCTCGCGGAGGGACCCTGAAGCTTTCTTT

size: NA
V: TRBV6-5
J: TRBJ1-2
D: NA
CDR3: CASSYAMNNFYGYTF
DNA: TGTGCCAGCAGTTACGCGATGAACAACTTCTATGGCTACACCTTC

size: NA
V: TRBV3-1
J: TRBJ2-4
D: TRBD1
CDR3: CASSQAVAGGKNIQYF
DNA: TGTGCCAGCAGCCAAGCCGTTGCAGGGGGTAAAAACATTCAGTACTTC